These T cell receptor beta chains were read from a single sample in a study of blood T cell repertoires in COVID-19. Sequencing used immunoSEQ multiplex PCR; TCRdb keeps in-frame clones, though not all of them. The sample yields 90,000 to 100,000 clones, 87% seen once. Specimen: peripheral blood. The receptor source for this set is a woman aged 60 to 75 with COVID-19, enrolled during active disease. The CDR3 runs from the conserved cysteine through the conserved F or W. The order of the fields is D gene, V gene, J gene, clone size, CDR3 DNA, CDR3 protein. D genes are given only for firm matches. A clone size is listed for some rows: how often the clone was seen (once, few, many), or a class if it is expanded.

>NA|TRBV6-5|TRBJ1-5|once
TGTGCCAGCAGTCCACAGGGAGATCAGCCCCAGCATTTT
CASSPQGDQPQHF
>NA|TRBV19|TRBJ2-4|few
TGTGCCAGTACTGCGGGGCTAGCCAAAAACATTCAGTACTTC
CASTAGLAKNIQYF
>TRBD1|TRBV7-2|TRBJ2-1|NA
TGTGCCAGCAGCCCCCGGGACAGGTTGTCCCGGGGACTCTGGAATGAGCAGTTCTTC
CASSPRDRLSRGLWNEQFF
>NA|TRBV7-9|TRBJ1-2|once
TGTGCCAGCAGCTTAGCCGGATTACAGAACTATGGCTACACCTTC
CASSLAGLQNYGYTF
>NA|TRBV11-3|TRBJ2-2|NA
TGTGCCAGCAGCCCCCAGGGGAGGGGCACCGGGGAGCTGTTTTTT
CASSPQGRGTGELFF
>TRBD1|TRBV6-5|TRBJ2-3|NA
TGTGCCAGCAGTTACACCCGGACAGGGAGGGATACGCAGTATTTT
CASSYTRTGRDTQYF
>NA|TRBV11-2|TRBJ2-7|NA
TGTGCCAGCAGCTTAGAAACCGGCCGGGCCTACGAGCAGTACTTC
CASSLETGRAYEQYF
>NA|TRBV28|TRBJ1-3|NA
TGTGCCAGCAGTTTCCCTCGAGTATCTGGAAACACCATATATTTT
CASSFPRVSGNTIYF
>NA|TRBV6-1|TRBJ2-4|NA
TGTGCCAGCAGTGATGTAGGACAAAAAGACATTCAGTACTTC
CASSDVGQKDIQYF
>NA|TRBV5-1|TRBJ1-6|NA
TGCGCCAGCAGGGACAGTCCGAATTCACCCCTCCACTTT
CASRDSPNSPLHF
>NA|TRBV14|TRBJ2-1|NA
TGTGCCAGCAGCCAGCGACAGGTTTACAATGAGCAGTTCTTC
CASSQRQVYNEQFF
>NA|TRBV2|TRBJ1-6|few
TGTGCCAGCAGTGGGCAGGGGAGGGATTCACCCCTCCACTTT
CASSGQGRDSPLHF
>NA|TRBV4-3|TRBJ1-1|NA
TGCGCCAGCAGCCAAGAGGGGGCACGGGTAGCTTTCTTT
CASSQEGARVAFF
>NA|TRBV19|TRBJ1-6|NA
TGTGCCAGCGGCAGGGTAGGTTCACCCCTCCACTTT
CASGRVGSPLHF
>NA|TRBV19|TRBJ2-3|NA
TGTGCCAGTAGTATGGGTGGACTCATAGATACGCAGTATTTT
CASSMGGLIDTQYF
>NA|TRBV6-1|TRBJ1-5|NA
TGTGCCAGCAGCCGGCGGGATAGCAATCAGCCCCAGCATTTT
CASSRRDSNQPQHF
>NA|TRBV5-1|TRBJ1-2|NA
TGCGCCAGCAGCGCGGGACCCACCCTGGAGTATGGCTACACCTTC
CASSAGPTLEYGYTF
>TRBD1|TRBV5-4|TRBJ2-7|once
TGTGCCAGCAGCTTTGGGGACAGCAAATACGAGCAGTACTTC
CASSFGDSKYEQYF
>NA|TRBV6-5|TRBJ1-5|NA
TGTGCCAGCATTTTGTCGGCGGGCCAGCCCCAGCATTTT
CASILSAGQPQHF
>NA|TRBV11-2|TRBJ2-7|NA
TGTGCCAGCAGCTACCAGGACAGAATCTACGAGCAGTACTTC
CASSYQDRIYEQYF
>NA|TRBV3-1/TRBV3-2|TRBJ1-3|NA
TGTGCCAGCAGCGCGGACAGCTCTGGAAACACCATATATTTT
CASSADSSGNTIYF
>NA|TRBV18|TRBJ2-2|NA
TGTGCCAGCTCACCTTATGGACTCAACACCGGGGAGCTGTTTTTT
CASSPYGLNTGELFF
>TRBD1|TRBV3-1/TRBV3-2|TRBJ1-1|NA
TGTGCCAGCAGCCAAGTATCAGGGGGCGGAAACACTGAAGCTTTCTTT
CASSQVSGGGNTEAFF
>TRBD1|TRBV6-5|TRBJ2-1|NA
TGTGCCAGCAGTTTTGCAGGGGGTCACAATGAGCAGTTCTTC
CASSFAGGHNEQFF
>NA|TRBV5-6|TRBJ1-1|NA
TGTGCCAGCAGCTGGATGGGGGACAACCCTTGGAGGGCTTTCTTT
CASSWMGDNPWRAFF
>NA|TRBV18|TRBJ1-5|NA
TGTGCCAGCTCACCTGGGCAGGTTAGCAATCAGCCCCAGCATTTT
CASSPGQVSNQPQHF
>NA|TRBV3-1/TRBV3-2|TRBJ1-1|NA
TGTGCCAGCAGCCGGGGGGGGTATACTGAAGCTTTCTTT
CASSRGGYTEAFF
>TRBD1|TRBV4-2|TRBJ1-4|NA
TGTGCCAGCAGCCAAGACAGGGGGCTTGAAAAACTGTTTTTT
CASSQDRGLEKLFF
>NA|TRBV7-2|TRBJ2-7|NA
TGTGCCAGCAGCCTGGGGGGAGCCCGGGGGCAGTACTTC
CASSLGGARGQYF
>TRBD1|TRBV6-2/TRBV6-3|TRBJ1-2|NA
TGTGCCAGCAGTTCACTGGGACAGGGCCTCTATGGCTACACCTTC
CASSSLGQGLYGYTF
>NA|TRBV27|TRBJ2-2|NA
TGTGCCAGCAGTTTTGAGGGGTCAGGGGTCCTGAACACCGGGGAGCTGTTTTTT
CASSFEGSGVLNTGELFF
>TRBD1|TRBV6-5|TRBJ1-4|once
TGTGCCAGCAGTTATGCCGACAGGGTCAGACTGTTTTTT
CASSYADRVRLFF
>NA|TRBV7-9|TRBJ1-6|NA
TGTGCCAGCAGCCCCCTTTCTCTTTCGGCCCTCCACTTT
CASSPLSLSALHF
>NA|TRBV5-4|TRBJ1-1|NA
TGTGCCAGCAGCCCTATTGGGGGCGCTGAAGCTTTCTTT
CASSPIGGAEAFF
>TRBD1|TRBV5-8|TRBJ2-7|NA
TGTGCCAGCAGCTGGACAGGGGACGAGCAGTACTTC
CASSWTGDEQYF
>NA|TRBV7-2|TRBJ1-3|NA
TGTGCCAGCAGCTTAGGGCGGGGCGCGGGCTCTGGAAACACCATATATTTT
CASSLGRGAGSGNTIYF
>NA|TRBV19|TRBJ2-7|NA
TGTGCCAGTGCCGTCGACATTTCCTACGAGCAGTACTTC
CASAVDISYEQYF
>TRBD1|TRBV9|TRBJ2-7|once
TGTGCCAGCAGCGTCCCTGACAGGGCCATCCCCTACGAGCAGTACTTC
CASSVPDRAIPYEQYF
>NA|TRBV6-2/TRBV6-3|TRBJ1-1|NA
TGTGCCAGCAGCGGGACTTTATCCAACACTGAAGCTTTCTTT
CASSGTLSNTEAFF
>TRBD2|TRBV2|TRBJ2-3|NA
TGTGCCAGCAGTTCAGGCGGACTAGCGGGGGGAGATACGCAGTATTTT
CASSSGGLAGGDTQYF
>NA|TRBV24-1|TRBJ1-5|once
TGTGCCACCAGTGGTCCGACAGGTAGTAGCAATCAGCCCCAGCATTTT
CATSGPTGSSNQPQHF
>NA|TRBV28|TRBJ1-5|NA
TGTGCCAGCAGTTTAGGGCAGGGCAATCAGCCCCAGCATTTT
CASSLGQGNQPQHF
>NA|TRBV4-3|TRBJ1-6|NA
TGCGCCAGCAGCCAAGGGGGCACCTATAATTCACCCCTCCACTTT
CASSQGGTYNSPLHF
>NA|TRBV6-2/TRBV6-3|TRBJ2-3|NA
TGTGCCAGCAGTTACGGGCAGTCATACACAGATACGCAGTATTTT
CASSYGQSYTDTQYF
>NA|TRBV9|TRBJ2-3|NA
TGTGCCAGCAGCCCCCAGAACACAGATACGCAGTATTTT
CASSPQNTDTQYF
>TRBD2|TRBV5-1|TRBJ2-5|NA
TGCGCCAGCAGCTTGACTCTAGCGGGGGGAGAGACCCAGTACTTC
CASSLTLAGGETQYF
>NA|TRBV9|TRBJ1-1|NA
TGTGCCAGCAGCACATCAGGTACGGACACTGAAGCTTTCTTT
CASSTSGTDTEAFF
>NA|TRBV6-5|TRBJ1-2|once
TGTGCCAGCAGACCCCAGGGCGGCTATGGCTACACCTTC
CASRPQGGYGYTF
>NA|TRBV4-3|TRBJ1-2|NA
TGCGCCAGCAGCCCCTCCGCAGGGCGCCCTAACTATGGCTACACCTTC
CASSPSAGRPNYGYTF
>NA|TRBV3-1/TRBV3-2|TRBJ1-1|NA
TGTGCCAGCAGCCCTTACACCACAGGGCCTGAAGCTTTCTTT
CASSPYTTGPEAFF
>NA|TRBV3-1/TRBV3-2|TRBJ1-2|NA
TGTGCCAGCAGCCAATTCGGGAGCGGGGGGGTTGGCTACACCTTC
CASSQFGSGGVGYTF
>NA|TRBV18|TRBJ1-1|NA
TGTGCCAGCTCAGCCGGGAGGAACACTGAAGCTTTCTTT
CASSAGRNTEAFF
>TRBD1|TRBV5-4|TRBJ2-3|NA
TGTGCCAGCAGCACCCCCGGGACAGGCCGTAGCACAGATACGCAGTATTTT
CASSTPGTGRSTDTQYF
>TRBD1|TRBV19|TRBJ1-2|NA
TGTGCCAGTAGTATAGAGCACAGGGGCAGTAGCGGCTACACCTTC
CASSIEHRGSSGYTF
>TRBD1|TRBV7-2|TRBJ1-5|NA
TGTGCCAGCAGCTGGACAGGGGTACAGCCCCAGCATTTT
CASSWTGVQPQHF
>TRBD2|TRBV6-2/TRBV6-3|TRBJ2-5|NA
TGTGCCAGCAGTTACTTAGCTAGCGGGCAAGAGACCCAGTACTTC
CASSYLASGQETQYF
>TRBD2|TRBV27|TRBJ2-1|NA
TGTGCCAGCAGTAAACTAGCGGTCGCCTACAATGAGCAGTTCTTC
CASSKLAVAYNEQFF